Listed here are 2 T cell receptor beta chains from one sample, sequenced in a study of shared clonotypes between healthy human individuals. Sequencing used immunoSEQ multiplex PCR; TCRdb keeps in-frame clones, though not all of them. This table holds fewer than 2.5 million clones, roughly 93% found once. The sequenced material came from naive CD4+ T cells from PBMCs. The subset denotes: CD45RA+ positively selected. The source is a man aged 18 to 30 in good health. Some clones in this sample may be carry-over from other donors' samples.

Concerning this clone itself: Other DNA sequences in the same sample also yield this CDR3. The chain has TRBV7-2 and TRBJ2-4; no reliable D call. Germline V lookup: CDR1 SGHTA, CDR2 FQGNSA. V shed 3 bases and J shed 0 bases, with 9 bases lying between them. The CDR3 length is 15 residues. The CDR3, as DNA: TGTGCCAGCAGCTTGGCTGGGGTAGCCAAAAACATTCAGTACTTC. This sequence encodes CASSLAGVAKNIQYF.

The rearrangement uses TRBV5-4 and TRBJ1-2, with a possible D match to TRBD1 (5 bases). With 0 bases removed from V and 7 bases from J, the gap between germline ends came to 7 bases. This CDR3 is built from 12 residues. CDR1 SGHNT and CDR2 YYREEE come from the germline V gene (reference sequence). Here the CDR3 DNA reads TGTGCCAGCAGCTTGGGTGGGGGTGGCTACACCTTC. Its protein is CASSLGGGGYTF. The full variable domain, with the rest looked up from reference TRBV5-4 and TRBJ1-2, is ETGVTQSPTHLIKTRGQQVTLRCSSQSGHNTVSWYQQALGQGPQFIFQYYREEENGRGNFPPRFSGLQFPNYSSELNVNALELDDSALYLCASSLGGGGYTFGSGTRLTVV.